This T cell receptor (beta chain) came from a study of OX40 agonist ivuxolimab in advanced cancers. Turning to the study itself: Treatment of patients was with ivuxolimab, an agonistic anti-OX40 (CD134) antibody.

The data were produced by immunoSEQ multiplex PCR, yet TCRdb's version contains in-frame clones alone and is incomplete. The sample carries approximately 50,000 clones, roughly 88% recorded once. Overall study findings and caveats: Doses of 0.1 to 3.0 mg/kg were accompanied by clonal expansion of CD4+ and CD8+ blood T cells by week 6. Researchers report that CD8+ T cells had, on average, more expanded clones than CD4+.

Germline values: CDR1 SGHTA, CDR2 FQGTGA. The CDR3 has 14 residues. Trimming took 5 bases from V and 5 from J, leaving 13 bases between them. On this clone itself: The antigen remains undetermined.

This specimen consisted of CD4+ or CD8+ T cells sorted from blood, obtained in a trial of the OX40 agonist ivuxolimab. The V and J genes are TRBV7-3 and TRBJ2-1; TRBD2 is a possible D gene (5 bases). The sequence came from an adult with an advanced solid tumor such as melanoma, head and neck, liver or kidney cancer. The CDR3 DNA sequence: TGTGCCAGCAGCCTAAACCCCGGGGACAATGAGCAGTTCTTC. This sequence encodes CASSLNPGDNEQFF.